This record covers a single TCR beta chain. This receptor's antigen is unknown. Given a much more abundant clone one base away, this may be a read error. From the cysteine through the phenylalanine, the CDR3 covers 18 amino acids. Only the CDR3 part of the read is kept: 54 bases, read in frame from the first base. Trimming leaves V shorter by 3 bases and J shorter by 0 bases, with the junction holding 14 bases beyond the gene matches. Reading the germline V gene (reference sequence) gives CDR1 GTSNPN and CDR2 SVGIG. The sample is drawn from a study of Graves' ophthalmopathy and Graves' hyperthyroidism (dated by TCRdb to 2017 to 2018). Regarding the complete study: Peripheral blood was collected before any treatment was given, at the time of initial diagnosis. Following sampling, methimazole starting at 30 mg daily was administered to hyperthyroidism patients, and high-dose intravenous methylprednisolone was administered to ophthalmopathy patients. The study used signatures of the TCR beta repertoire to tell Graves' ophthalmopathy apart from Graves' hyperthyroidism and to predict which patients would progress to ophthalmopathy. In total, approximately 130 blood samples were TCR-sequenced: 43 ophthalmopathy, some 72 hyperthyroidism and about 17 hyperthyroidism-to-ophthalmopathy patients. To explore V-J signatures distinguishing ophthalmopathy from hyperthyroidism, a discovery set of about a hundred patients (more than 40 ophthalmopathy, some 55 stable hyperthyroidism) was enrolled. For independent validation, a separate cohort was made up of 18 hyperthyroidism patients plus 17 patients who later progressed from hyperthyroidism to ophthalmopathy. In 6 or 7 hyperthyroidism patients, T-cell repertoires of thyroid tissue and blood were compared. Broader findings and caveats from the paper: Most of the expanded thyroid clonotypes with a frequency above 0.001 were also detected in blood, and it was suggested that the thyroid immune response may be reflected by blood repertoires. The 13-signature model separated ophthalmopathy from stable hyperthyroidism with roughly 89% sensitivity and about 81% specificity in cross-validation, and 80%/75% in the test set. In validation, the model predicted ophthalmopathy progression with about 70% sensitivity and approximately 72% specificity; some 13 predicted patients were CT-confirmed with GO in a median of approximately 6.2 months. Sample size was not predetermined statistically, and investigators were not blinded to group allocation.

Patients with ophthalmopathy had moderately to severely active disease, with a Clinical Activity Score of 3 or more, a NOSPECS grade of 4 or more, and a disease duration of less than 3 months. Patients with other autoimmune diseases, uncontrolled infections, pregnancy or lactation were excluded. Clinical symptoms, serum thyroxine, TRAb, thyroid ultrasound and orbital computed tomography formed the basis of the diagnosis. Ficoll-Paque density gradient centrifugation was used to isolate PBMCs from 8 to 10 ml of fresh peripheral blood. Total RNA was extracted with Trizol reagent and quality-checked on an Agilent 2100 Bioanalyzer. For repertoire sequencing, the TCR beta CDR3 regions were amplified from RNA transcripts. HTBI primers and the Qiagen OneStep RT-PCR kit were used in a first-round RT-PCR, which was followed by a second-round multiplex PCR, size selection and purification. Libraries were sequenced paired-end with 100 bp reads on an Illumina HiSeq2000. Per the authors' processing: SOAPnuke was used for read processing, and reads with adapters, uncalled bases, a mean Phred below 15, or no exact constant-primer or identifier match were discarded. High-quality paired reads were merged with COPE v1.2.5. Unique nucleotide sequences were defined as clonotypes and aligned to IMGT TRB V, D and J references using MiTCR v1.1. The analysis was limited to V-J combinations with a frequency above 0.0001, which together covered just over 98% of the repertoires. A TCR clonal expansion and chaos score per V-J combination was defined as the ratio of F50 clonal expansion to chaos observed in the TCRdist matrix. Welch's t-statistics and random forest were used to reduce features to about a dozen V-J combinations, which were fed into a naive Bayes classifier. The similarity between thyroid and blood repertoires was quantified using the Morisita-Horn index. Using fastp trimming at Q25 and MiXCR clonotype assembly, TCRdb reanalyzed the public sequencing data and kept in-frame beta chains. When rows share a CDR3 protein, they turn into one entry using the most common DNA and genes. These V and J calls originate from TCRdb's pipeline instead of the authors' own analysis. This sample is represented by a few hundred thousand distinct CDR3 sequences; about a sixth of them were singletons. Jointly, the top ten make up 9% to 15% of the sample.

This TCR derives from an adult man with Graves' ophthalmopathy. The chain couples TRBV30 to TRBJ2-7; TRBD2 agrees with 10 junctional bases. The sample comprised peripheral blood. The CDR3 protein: CAWRPGGLAEGFSYEQYF. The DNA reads TGTGCCTGGAGGCCAGGAGGACTAGCGGAAGGGTTCTCCTACGAGCAGTACTTC.